This T cell receptor beta chain was obtained from a study of T cell changes during pregnancy in multiple sclerosis (dated by TCRdb to the late 2010s). Some background on the complete study: Changes in the T cell repertoire over the course of pregnancy were examined in this study in women with multiple sclerosis.

V lost 1 base and J lost 5 bases; the stretch between them is 11 bases long. CDR3 length: 14 amino acids, cysteine to phenylalanine. CDR3 DNA only is kept here, 42 bases in frame from base 1. For CDR1 and CDR2, the germline V gene lists MNHNS and SASEGT. To prepare the library, the immunoSEQ multiplex PCR assay was applied. TCRdb's version of the immuneACCESS table is confined to in-frame rearrangements and falls short of the full clone set. An unresolved V gene accounts for under half of the shortfall where checked; the remainder is of unknown origin. The table for this sample lists 40,000 to 50,000 clones; 85% to 95% of them were counted only once. The ten largest clones take up 0.6% to 0.75% of the sample. Of note for this clone: Which antigen it targets is not known. No qualities accompany the bases; no much larger clone lies one base away.

This receptor was obtained from a female donor with multiple sclerosis, enrolled in a pregnancy study. In this chain, TRBV6-1 is recombined with TRBJ1-2; a weak D assignment points to TRBD1 (6 bases agree). The sequencing used CD4+ T cells from peripheral blood mononuclear cells, collected in the third trimester of pregnancy. At the DNA level, the sequence is TGTGCCAGCAGTGAAGGCGCCAGGGGATATGGCTACACCTTC. The resulting protein is CASSEGARGYGYTF.